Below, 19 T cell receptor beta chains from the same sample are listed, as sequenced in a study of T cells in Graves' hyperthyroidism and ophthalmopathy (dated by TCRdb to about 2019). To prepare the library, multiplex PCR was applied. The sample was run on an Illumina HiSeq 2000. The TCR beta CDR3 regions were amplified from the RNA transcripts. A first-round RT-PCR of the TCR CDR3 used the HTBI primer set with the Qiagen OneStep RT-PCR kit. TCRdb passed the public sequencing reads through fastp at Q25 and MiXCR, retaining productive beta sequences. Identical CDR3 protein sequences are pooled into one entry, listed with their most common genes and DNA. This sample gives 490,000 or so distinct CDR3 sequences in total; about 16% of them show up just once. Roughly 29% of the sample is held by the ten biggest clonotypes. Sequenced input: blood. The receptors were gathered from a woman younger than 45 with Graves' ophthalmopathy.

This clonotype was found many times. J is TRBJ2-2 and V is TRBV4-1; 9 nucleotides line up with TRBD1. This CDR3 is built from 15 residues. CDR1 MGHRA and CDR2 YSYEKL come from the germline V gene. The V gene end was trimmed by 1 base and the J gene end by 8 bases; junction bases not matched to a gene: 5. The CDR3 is CASSQVYRGLGELFF. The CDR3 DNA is TGCGCCAGCAGCCAAGTGTACAGGGGGCTTGGGGAGCTGTTTTTT.

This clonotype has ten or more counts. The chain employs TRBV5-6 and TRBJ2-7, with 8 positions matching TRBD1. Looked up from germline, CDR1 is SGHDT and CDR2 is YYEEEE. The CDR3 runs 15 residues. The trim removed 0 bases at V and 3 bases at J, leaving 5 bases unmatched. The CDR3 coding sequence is TGTGCCAGCAGCTTGGACGGACAGGGCAACTACGAGCAGTACTTC. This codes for CASSLDGQGNYEQYF.

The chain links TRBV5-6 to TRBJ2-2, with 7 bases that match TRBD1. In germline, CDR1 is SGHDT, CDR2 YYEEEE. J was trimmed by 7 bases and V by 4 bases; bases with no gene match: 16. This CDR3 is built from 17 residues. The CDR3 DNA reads TGTGCCAGCAGCGCTACGTCGAGACAGGGTTTTATCGGGGAGCTGTTTTTT. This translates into CASSATSRQGFIGELFF.

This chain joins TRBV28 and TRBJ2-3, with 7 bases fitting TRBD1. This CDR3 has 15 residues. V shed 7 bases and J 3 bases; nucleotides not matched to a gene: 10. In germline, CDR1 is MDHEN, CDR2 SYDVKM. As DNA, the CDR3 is TGTGCCAGCAAGGGGGACAGTTACCGAACAGATACGCAGTATTTT. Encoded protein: CASKGDSYRTDTQYF.

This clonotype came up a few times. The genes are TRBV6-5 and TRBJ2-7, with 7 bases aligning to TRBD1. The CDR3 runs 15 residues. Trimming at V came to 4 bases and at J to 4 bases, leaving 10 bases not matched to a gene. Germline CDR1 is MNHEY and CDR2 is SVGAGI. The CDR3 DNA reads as TGTGCCAGCAGTTCCAAGGGACAGAACAATTACGAGCAGTACTTC. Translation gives CASSSKGQNNYEQYF.

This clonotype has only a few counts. The CDR3 bases are TGCAGTGCTCGGCCCCTAGCGGGAGGGCTGAACGAGCAGTACTTC. It translates to CSARPLAGGLNEQYF. The gene calls are TRBV20-1 and TRBJ2-7, with TRBD2 matching over 12 bases. This CDR3 spans 15 amino acids. Trimming cost V 5 bases and J 5 bases; bases outside gene matches: 10. From germline, CDR1 is DFQATT and CDR2 SNEGSKA (reference sequence).

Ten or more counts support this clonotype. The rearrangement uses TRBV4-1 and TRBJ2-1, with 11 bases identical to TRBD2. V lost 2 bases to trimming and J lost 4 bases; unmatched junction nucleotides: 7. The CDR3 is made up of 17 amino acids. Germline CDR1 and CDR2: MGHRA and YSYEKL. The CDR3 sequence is CASSQPGGLAVYNEQFF. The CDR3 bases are TGCGCCAGCAGCCAACCCGGGGGACTAGCGGTATACAATGAGCAGTTCTTC.

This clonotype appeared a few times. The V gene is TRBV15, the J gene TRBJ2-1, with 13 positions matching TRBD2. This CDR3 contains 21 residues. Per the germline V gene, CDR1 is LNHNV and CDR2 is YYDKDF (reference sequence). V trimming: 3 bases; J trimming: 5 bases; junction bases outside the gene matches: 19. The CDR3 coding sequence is TGTGCCACCAGCAGCAGGGTCTTTTGGACTAGCGGGAGTCAGGGGAACAATGAGCAGTTCTTC. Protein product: CATSSRVFWTSGSQGNNEQFF.

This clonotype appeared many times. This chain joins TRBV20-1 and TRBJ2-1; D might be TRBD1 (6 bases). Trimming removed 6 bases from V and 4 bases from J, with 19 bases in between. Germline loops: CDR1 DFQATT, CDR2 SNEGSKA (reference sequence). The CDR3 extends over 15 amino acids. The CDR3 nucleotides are TGCAGTGCCTCTTTCAGGGGACGCCATTACAATGAGCAGTTCTTC. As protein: CSASFRGRHYNEQFF.

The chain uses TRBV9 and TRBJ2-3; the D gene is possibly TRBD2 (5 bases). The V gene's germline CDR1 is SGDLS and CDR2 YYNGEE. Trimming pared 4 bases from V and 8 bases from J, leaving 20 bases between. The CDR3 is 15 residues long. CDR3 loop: CASSLGMDSSPTQYF. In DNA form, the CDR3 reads TGTGCCAGCAGCCTTGGGATGGACTCGAGCCCTACGCAGTATTTT. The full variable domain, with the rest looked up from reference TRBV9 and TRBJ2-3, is DSGVTQTPKHLITATGQRVTLRCSPRSGDLSVYWYQQSLDQGLQFLIQYYNGEERAKGNILERFSAQQFPDLHSELNLSSLELGDSALYFCASSLGMDSSPTQYFGPGTRLTVL.

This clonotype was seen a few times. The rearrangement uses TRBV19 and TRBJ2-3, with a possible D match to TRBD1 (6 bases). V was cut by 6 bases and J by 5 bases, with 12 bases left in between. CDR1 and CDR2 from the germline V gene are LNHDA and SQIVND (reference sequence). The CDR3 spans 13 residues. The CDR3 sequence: CASRDSAEDTQYF. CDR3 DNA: TGTGCCAGTAGGGACAGCGCGGAAGATACGCAGTATTTT.

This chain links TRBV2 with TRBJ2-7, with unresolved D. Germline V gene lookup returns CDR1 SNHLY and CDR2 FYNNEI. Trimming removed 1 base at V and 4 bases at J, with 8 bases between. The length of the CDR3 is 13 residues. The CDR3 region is CASSEEIVYEQYF. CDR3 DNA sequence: TGTGCCAGCAGTGAAGAAATTGTTTACGAGCAGTACTTC.

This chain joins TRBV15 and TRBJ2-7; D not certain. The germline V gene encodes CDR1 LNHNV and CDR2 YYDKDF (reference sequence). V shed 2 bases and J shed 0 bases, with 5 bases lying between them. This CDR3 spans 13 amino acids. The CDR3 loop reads CATSRQVSYEQYF. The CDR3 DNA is TGTGCCACCAGCAGACAAGTCTCCTACGAGCAGTACTTC.

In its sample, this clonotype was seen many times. The CDR3: CASSDRLGETQYF. The CDR3 DNA reads TGTGCCAGCAGTGACCGCCTAGGAGAGACCCAGTACTTC. The chain has TRBV2 and TRBJ2-5, with D uncertain. Trimming stripped 3 bases from V and 4 bases from J, with 9 bases between. CDR1 is SNHLY, CDR2 FYNNEI, per germline. This CDR3 is 13 amino acids long.

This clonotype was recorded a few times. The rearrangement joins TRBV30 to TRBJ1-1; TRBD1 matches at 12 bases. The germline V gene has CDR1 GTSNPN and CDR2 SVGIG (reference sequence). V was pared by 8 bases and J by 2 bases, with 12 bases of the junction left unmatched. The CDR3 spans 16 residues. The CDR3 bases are TGTGCCGTCCGGGGACAGGGGGCTCAATACAACACTGAAGCTTTCTTT. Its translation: CAVRGQGAQYNTEAFF.

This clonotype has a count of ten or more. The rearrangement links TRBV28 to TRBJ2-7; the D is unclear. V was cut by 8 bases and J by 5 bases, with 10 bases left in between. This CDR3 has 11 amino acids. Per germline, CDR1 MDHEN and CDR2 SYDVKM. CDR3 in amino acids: CASLAGHEQYF. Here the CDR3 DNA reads TGTGCCAGCTTGGCCGGCCACGAGCAGTACTTC.

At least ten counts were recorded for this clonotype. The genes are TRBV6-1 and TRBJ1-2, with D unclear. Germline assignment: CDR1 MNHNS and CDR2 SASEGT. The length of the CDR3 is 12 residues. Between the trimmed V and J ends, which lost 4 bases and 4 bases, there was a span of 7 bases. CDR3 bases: TGTGCCAGCAGTGCCCAGGTCTATGGCTACACCTTC. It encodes CASSAQVYGYTF.

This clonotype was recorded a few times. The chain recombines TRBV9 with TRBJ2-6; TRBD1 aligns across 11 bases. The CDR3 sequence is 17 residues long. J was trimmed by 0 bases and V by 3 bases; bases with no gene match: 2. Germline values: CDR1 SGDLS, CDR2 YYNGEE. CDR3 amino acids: CASSGGTGGSGANVLTF. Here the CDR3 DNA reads TGTGCCAGCAGCGGCGGGACAGGGGGCTCTGGGGCCAACGTCCTGACTTTC.

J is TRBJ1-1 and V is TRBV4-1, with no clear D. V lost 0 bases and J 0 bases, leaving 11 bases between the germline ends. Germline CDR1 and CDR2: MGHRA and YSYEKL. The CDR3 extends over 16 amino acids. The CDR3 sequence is CASSQEAAFMNTEAFF. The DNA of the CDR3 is TGCGCCAGCAGCCAAGAAGCAGCTTTCATGAACACTGAAGCTTTCTTT.